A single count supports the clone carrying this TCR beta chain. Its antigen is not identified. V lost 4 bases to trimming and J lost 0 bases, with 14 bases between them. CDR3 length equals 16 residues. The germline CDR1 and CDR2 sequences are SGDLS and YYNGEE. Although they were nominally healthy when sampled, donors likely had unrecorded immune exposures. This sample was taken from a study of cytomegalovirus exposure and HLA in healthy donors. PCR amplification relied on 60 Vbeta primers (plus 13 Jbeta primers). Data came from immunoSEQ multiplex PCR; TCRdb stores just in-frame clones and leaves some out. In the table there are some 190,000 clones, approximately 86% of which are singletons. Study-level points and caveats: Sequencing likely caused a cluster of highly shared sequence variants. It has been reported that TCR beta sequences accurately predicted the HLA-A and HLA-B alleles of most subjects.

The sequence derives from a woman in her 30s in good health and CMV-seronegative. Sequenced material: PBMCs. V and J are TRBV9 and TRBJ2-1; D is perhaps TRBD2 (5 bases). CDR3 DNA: TGTGCCAGCAGCCCTCGGACTCCGAGCTCCTACAATGAGCAGTTCTTC. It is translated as CASSPRTPSSYNEQFF.